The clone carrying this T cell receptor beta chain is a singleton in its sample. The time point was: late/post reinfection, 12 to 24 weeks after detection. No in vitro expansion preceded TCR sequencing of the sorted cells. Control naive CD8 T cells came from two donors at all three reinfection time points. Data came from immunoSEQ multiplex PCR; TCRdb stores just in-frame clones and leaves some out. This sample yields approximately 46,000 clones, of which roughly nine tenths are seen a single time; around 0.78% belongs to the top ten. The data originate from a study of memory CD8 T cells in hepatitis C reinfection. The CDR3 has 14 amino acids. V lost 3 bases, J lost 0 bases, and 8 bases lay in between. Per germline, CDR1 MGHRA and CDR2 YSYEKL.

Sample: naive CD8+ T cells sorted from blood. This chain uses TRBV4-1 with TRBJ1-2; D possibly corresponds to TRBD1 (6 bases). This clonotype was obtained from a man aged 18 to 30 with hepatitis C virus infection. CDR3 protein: CASSQDSPNYGYTF. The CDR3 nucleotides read TGCGCCAGCAGCCAGGACAGTCCTAACTATGGCTACACCTTC.